Presented here are 17 T cell receptor beta chains from one specimen sequenced in a study of vaccination and CD4 T cells after COVID-19 (dated by TCRdb to the early 2020s). The library relied on PCR. Sequencing instrument: Illumina iSeq 100. DNA from cultured CD4+ T cells underwent TCR sequencing with the Oncomine TCR Beta short-read assay at the Johns Hopkins FTIC core. In-frame beta chains were kept once TCRdb had trimmed the public reads at Q25 with fastp and called clones with MiXCR. Entries that share a CDR3 protein sequence are merged under the most common genes and DNA. A total of 9,500 to 12,000 distinct CDR3 sequences appear in this sample, roughly two fifths of them only once. Of the sample, roughly a third is held by the ten largest clones. These receptors have no known antigen. The treatment or condition label on this specimen signifies: roughly 10-day PBMC culture with coronavirus spike peptide pools or control peptides (ViraFEST assay).

The sequencing sample was made of CD4+ T cells from blood, cultured in vitro. These receptors were taken from a human donor who had recovered from COVID-19.

J is TRBJ1-2 and V is TRBV30; D is unclear. Germline CDR1 and CDR2: GTSNPN and SVGIG (reference sequence). The CDR3 spans 13 residues. V was trimmed by 2 bases and J by 4 bases, leaving 11 bases between them. The CDR3 reads CAWSPRQPYGYTF. CDR3 coding DNA: TGTGCCTGGAGTCCCAGACAACCCTATGGCTACACCTTC.

Only a few counts were recorded for this clonotype. The DNA for the CDR3 is TGTGCCAGCTCACCACCGACGTCGTCGCAGCCCCAGCATTTT. It specifies CASSPPTSSQPQHF. V and J are TRBV18 and TRBJ1-5; D gene ambiguous. V was clipped by 0 bases and J by 7 bases, with 10 bases between them. Germline CDR1 and CDR2: KGHSH and LQKENI. This CDR3 is 14 amino acids long.

The chain has TRBV19 and TRBJ2-3; D gene ambiguous. V lost 3 bases, J lost 2 bases, and 9 bases lay in between. Germline V lookup: CDR1 LNHDA, CDR2 SQIVND (reference sequence). This CDR3 has 14 amino acids. The CDR3 protein is CASSISSVTDTQYF. The CDR3, as DNA: TGTGCCAGTAGTATCTCCAGCGTCACAGATACGCAGTATTTT. Based on the CDR3 plus reference TRBV19 and TRBJ2-3, the full variable domain is DGGITQSPKYLFRKEGQNVTLSCEQNLNHDAMYWYRQDPGQGLRLIYYSQIVNDFQKGDIAEGYSVSREKKESFPLTVTSAQKNPTAFYLCASSISSVTDTQYFGPGTRLTVL.

The CDR3 region is CASTAGVENTEAFF. DNA for the CDR3: TGTGCCAGCACGGCGGGTGTGGAAAACACTGAAGCTTTCTTT. V is TRBV7-2 and J is TRBJ1-1; D is ambiguous. The germline V gene has CDR1 SGHTA and CDR2 FQGNSA. This CDR3 region has 14 residues. The ends were cut back, 7 bases at V and 2 bases at J, with 14 bases in the middle. Variable domain in full (rest from reference TRBV7-2 and TRBJ1-1): GAGVSQSPSNKVTEKGKDVELRCDPISGHTALYWYRQSLGQGLEFLIYFQGNSAPDKSGLPSDRFSAERTGGSVSTLTIQRTQQEDSAVYLCASTAGVENTEAFFGQGTRLTVV.

The rearrangement uses TRBV7-2 and TRBJ2-3; TRBD1 matches at 9 bases. In germline, CDR1 is SGHTA, CDR2 FQGNSA. V lost 0 bases and J lost 4; bases outside the gene matches: 5. CDR3 size: 16 residues. DNA for the CDR3: TGTGCCAGCAGCTTAGCCGGGACAGGGCGGTCAGATACGCAGTATTTT. It codes for CASSLAGTGRSDTQYF.

In this sample, this clonotype turned up a few times. V and J are TRBV6-1 and TRBJ2-3; D gene ambiguous. Germline-derived CDR1 and CDR2 are MNHNS and SASEGT. The CDR3 is 16 residues long. The germline V and J ends were trimmed by 5 bases and 2 bases, with 17 bases remaining between them. This chain's CDR3 is CASSPTGGSYTDTQYF. CDR3 in DNA: TGTGCCAGCAGTCCTACGGGTGGGTCCTACACAGATACGCAGTATTTT.

DNA of the CDR3: TGTGCCACCAGCAGAGAGACTAGCGGGGCCTACGAGCAGTACTTC. This gives the protein CATSRETSGAYEQYF. The chain joins TRBV15 to TRBJ2-7, with 11 bases identical to TRBD2. Germline V gene data show CDR1 as LNHNV and CDR2 as YYDKDF (reference sequence). The V gene end was trimmed by 0 bases and the J gene end by 2 bases; junction bases not matched to a gene: 0. The CDR3 totals 15 residues.

This chain uses TRBV3-1 with TRBJ2-7, with unresolved D. Trimming pared 5 bases from V and 1 base from J, leaving 3 bases between. CDR1 is LGHDT and CDR2 is YNNKEL in the germline V gene (reference sequence). The CDR3 has 11 residues. The CDR3 sequence is CASSKSYEQYF. The CDR3 DNA reads as TGTGCCAGCAGCAAGTCCTACGAGCAGTACTTC.

This clonotype was counted only a few times. A junction boundary mismatches the germline segment, possibly from a read error. The V gene is TRBV20-1, the J gene TRBJ2-3; D possibly matches TRBD1 or TRBD2 (5 bases each). Germline-derived CDR1 and CDR2 are DFQATT and SNEGSKA (reference sequence). This CDR3 contains 14 residues. CDR3 coding DNA: TGCAGTGTTAGAGGTGGGGGTAGCACAGATACGCAGTATTTT. It translates to CSVRGGGSTDTQYF.

V is TRBV2 and J is TRBJ1-2; D may be TRBD1 (5 bases). The CDR3 has 15 residues. Germline V gives CDR1 SNHLY, CDR2 FYNNEI. V gave up 6 bases and J gave up 2 bases, with 16 bases separating them. Here the CDR3 DNA reads TGTGCCAGCAGGAGAGGACCGACAGTCAACTATGGCTACACCTTC. Translation: CASRRGPTVNYGYTF.

The V and J genes are TRBV24-1 and TRBJ2-7; no firm D call. With 0 bases removed from V and 4 bases from J, the gap between germline ends came to 6 bases. CDR3 length equals 13 residues. CDR1 and CDR2 (germline): KGHDR, SFDVKD. Here the CDR3 DNA reads TGTGCCACCAGTGATTTGGATATTTACGAGCAGTACTTC. Translation: CATSDLDIYEQYF.

This clonotype was counted once. The chain couples TRBV19 to TRBJ1-2; tentatively, D is TRBD1 (6 bases). Trimming left V 1 base short and J 1 base short, with 10 bases between. This CDR3 region has 15 residues. The V gene's germline CDR1 is LNHDA and CDR2 SQIVND (reference sequence). The CDR3 DNA reads as TGTGCCAGTAGTATAGGTACAGGGCTTAACTATGGCTACACCTTC. Protein sequence: CASSIGTGLNYGYTF.

This clonotype was detected only a few times. The chain joins TRBV20-1 to TRBJ1-6; D is undetermined. The CDR3 extends over 13 amino acids. Trimming shortened V by 1 base and J by 4 bases, and 5 bases separated the two germline ends. Germline V lookup: CDR1 DFQATT, CDR2 SNEGSKA (reference sequence). CDR3 protein: CSARVDYNSPLHF. The CDR3 region has the DNA TGCAGTGCTAGAGTAGATTATAATTCACCCCTCCACTTT.

This clonotype was seen more than once but under ten times. The rearrangement links TRBV27 to TRBJ1-2; a possible D gene is TRBD1 (6 bases). Germline V gene data show CDR1 as MNHEY and CDR2 as SMNVEV (reference sequence). V was pared by 0 bases and J by 5 bases, with 28 bases between. The CDR3 length is 20 residues. The CDR3 reads CASSLSIPLFQGKNLYGYTF. CDR3 in DNA: TGTGCCAGCAGTTTATCAATTCCCTTGTTTCAGGGGAAGAACCTGTATGGCTACACCTTC.

V usage is TRBV12-3 or TRBV12-4 and J usage is TRBJ1-1; tentatively, D is TRBD1 (6 bases). Trimming pared 5 bases from V and 4 bases from J, leaving 20 bases between. The CDR3 sequence is 16 residues long. CDR3 sequence (DNA): TGTGCCAGCAGTCCCTGGGACACAGGGAGGACCACTGAAGCTTTCTTT. It encodes CASSPWDTGRTTEAFF.

A few counts support this clonotype. The chain employs TRBV25-1 and TRBJ2-7, with 9 bases lining up with TRBD1. The CDR3 has 15 amino acids. Germline CDR1 is MGHDK and CDR2 is SYGVNS. Trimming cost V 4 bases and J 2 bases; bases outside gene matches: 6. The CDR3 DNA follows: TGTGCCAGCAGTGGGGCCGGGACAGGGACCTACGAGCAGTACTTC. As protein: CASSGAGTGTYEQYF.

This clonotype appeared a few times. The J gene is TRBJ1-5, the V gene TRBV15, with a possible D match to TRBD1 (6 bases). The V end lost 1 base, the J end lost 5 bases, and 18 bases lay between the germline ends. The CDR3 spans 17 residues. The germline V gene encodes CDR1 LNHNV and CDR2 YYDKDF (reference sequence). The DNA of the CDR3 is TGTGCCACCAGCAGAGGTCGGGACATAGGGATTTATCAGCCCCAGCATTTT. Translation gives CATSRGRDIGIYQPQHF.